The rows below give T cell receptor beta chains drawn from one sample of a study of graft-versus-host responses after intestinal transplantation. Antigens of these TCRs are unknown. Data came from immunoSEQ multiplex PCR; TCRdb stores just in-frame clones and leaves some out. The data contain approximately 86,000 clones, 91% of them singletons. This material consisted of unstimulated CD4+ T cells sorted from spleen or lymph node cells, taken before intestinal transplant. The receptors here all came from a human donor who received an intestinal transplant. Each CDR3 is given with its conserved first and last residue. D genes are given only for firm matches. Some rows have no size entry. The others give once, few or many, or a class for an expanded clone.

>16|TRBJ2-7|-|TRBV11-2|-
TGTGCCAGCAGCCCCCGAGGAGGGGCAGCGTGGTACGAGCAGTACTTC
CASSPRGGAAWYEQYF
>11|TRBJ1-2|-|TRBV18|-
TGTGCCAGCTCACCTGGAGACGGCTACACCTTC
CASSPGDGYTF
>13|TRBJ1-1|-|TRBV30|TRBD1
TGTGCCTGGAGTTCCCAGGGGGGCACTGAAGCTTTCTTT
CAWSSQGGTEAFF
>14|TRBJ2-7|-|TRBV6-6|TRBD2
TGTGCCAGCAGGGGGACGGGGGGGAACTACGAGCAGTACTTC
CASRGTGGNYEQYF
>14|TRBJ2-5|-|TRBV7-9|TRBD2
TGTGCCAGCAGGCCTAGCGGGGGGCAAGAGACCCAGTACTTC
CASRPSGGQETQYF
>13|TRBJ2-5|-|TRBV30|TRBD2
TGTGCCTGGAGGAGCGGGGGAGGGGAGACCCAGTACTTC
CAWRSGGGETQYF
>12|TRBJ1-3|-|TRBV19|-
TGTGCCACTCTGTCCCAGGGAAACACCATATATTTT
CATLSQGNTIYF
>12|TRBJ2-7|-|TRBV2|-
TGTGCCAGCAGTGAGACTGCCTACGAGCAGTACTTC
CASSETAYEQYF
>15|TRBJ2-7|-|TRBV15|TRBD1
TGTGCCACCAGCAGAGTCCCAGGGGGCGGCTACGAGCAGTACTTC
CATSRVPGGGYEQYF
>13|TRBJ1-1|-|TRBV25-1|-
TGTGCCAGCAGTGAAACAAGGGGCACTGAAGCTTTCTTT
CASSETRGTEAFF
>14|TRBJ1-1|once|TRBV7-9|TRBD1
TGTGCCAGCAGCCAGGGGGGCGTGCTTTCAGAAGCTTTCTTT
CASSQGGVLSEAFF
>15|TRBJ1-1|-|TRBV5-1|TRBD1
TGCGCCAGCAGCGCTCGGACAGGGGGGAACGCTGAAGCTTTCTTT
CASSARTGGNAEAFF
>14|TRBJ1-1|few|TRBV4-3|-
TGCGCCAGCAGCCAGGGGCAGATTAACACTGAAGCTTTCTTT
CASSQGQINTEAFF
>15|TRBJ1-5|-|TRBV30|-
TGTGCCTGGAGCCCTGGACTGGGCAGGAATCAGCCCCAGCATTTT
CAWSPGLGRNQPQHF
>16|TRBJ2-5|-|TRBV19|TRBD2
TGTGCCAGTAGCCGAACTAGCGGGGGGAATCAAGAGACCCAGTACTTC
CASSRTSGGNQETQYF
>14|TRBJ1-2|-|TRBV19|-
TGTGCCAGTAGCAGGGTGATGGGGAACTATGGCTACACCTTC
CASSRVMGNYGYTF
>14|TRBJ1-2|-|TRBV30|TRBD1
TGTGCCTGGGAAATACGGGACAGGGTCAATGGCTACACCTTC
CAWEIRDRVNGYTF
>14|TRBJ1-1|few|TRBV7-9|TRBD1
TGTGCCAGCTTCAACCGGGACAGTAACACTGAAGCTTTCTTT
CASFNRDSNTEAFF
>15|TRBJ1-2|-|TRBV30|-
TGTGCCTGGAGGTATAATCGAGGGTCCAACTATGGCTACACCTTC
CAWRYNRGSNYGYTF
>15|TRBJ2-3|-|TRBV7-2|TRBD1
TGTGCCAGCAGCTTATTGGGACAGGGGGCAGATACGCAGTATTTT
CASSLLGQGADTQYF
>15|TRBJ2-7|-|TRBV11-2|-
TGTGCCAGCAGCCTAAATCAGGTGCTGTCCTACGAGCAGTACTTC
CASSLNQVLSYEQYF
>15|TRBJ1-2|-|TRBV7-9|-
TGTGCCAGCAGCTTAGTTGGGACCAGGGGCGATGGCTACACCTTC
CASSLVGTRGDGYTF
>13|TRBJ2-7|-|TRBV19|TRBD1
TGTGCCAGTAGTTTTGACAGGGGGTACGAGCAGTACTTC
CASSFDRGYEQYF
>15|TRBJ2-7|-|TRBV6-5|TRBD2
TGTGCCAGCAGTAGCCCTAGCGGGGGCTTCTACGAGCAGTACTTC
CASSSPSGGFYEQYF
>12|TRBJ1-2|-|TRBV29-1|TRBD1
TGCAGCGTCGAGACAGGGGTGACTGGCTACACCTTC
CSVETGVTGYTF
>16|TRBJ2-7|-|TRBV6-6|TRBD1
TGTGCCAGCAGTTACTCGGGGAGGACAGGGGGTAACGAGCAGTACTTC
CASSYSGRTGGNEQYF
>13|TRBJ1-1|-|TRBV2|-
TGTGCCAGCAGCCTCGGGATGAACACTGAAGCTTTCTTT
CASSLGMNTEAFF
>16|TRBJ1-3|-|TRBV6-6|TRBD1
TGTGCCAGCATGCACAGGGGGCCTCATTCGAAAAACACCATATATTTT
CASMHRGPHSKNTIYF
>14|TRBJ1-5|-|TRBV18|-
TGTGCCAGCTCACCAGAACAGGGCAATCAGCCCCAGCATTTT
CASSPEQGNQPQHF
>18|TRBJ2-3|-|TRBV7-2|TRBD2
TGTGCCAGCAGCTGGGTGGCTGGGACTAGCGGGGGGCCAGATACGCAGTATTTT
CASSWVAGTSGGPDTQYF
>15|TRBJ2-1|-|TRBV2|TRBD2
TGTGCCAGCAGTGTAAGCGGGGGGGCCTACAATGAGCAGTTCTTC
CASSVSGGAYNEQFF
>15|TRBJ1-1|once|TRBV5-1|-
TGCGCCAGCAGTCCCCAGGGAGGCGTTAACACTGAAGCTTTCTTT
CASSPQGGVNTEAFF
>13|TRBJ2-7|few|TRBV6-6|TRBD2
TGTGCCAGCAGCCGGGGGGGCACCTACGAGCAGTACTTC
CASSRGGTYEQYF
>13|TRBJ2-3|-|TRBV19|-
TGTGCCAGTAGCGAACGTGCGACAGATACGCAGTATTTT
CASSERATDTQYF
>14|TRBJ1-2|-|TRBV29-1|-
TGCAGCGTTGTTTCTGTCAGGGGCACGGGTGGCTACACCTTC
CSVVSVRGTGGYTF
>15|TRBJ2-3|-|TRBV19|-
TGTGCCAGTAGTCTAACGACAGGTTCCACAGATACGCAGTATTTT
CASSLTTGSTDTQYF
>15|TRBJ2-3|-|TRBV7-9|-
TGTGCCAGCAGCTTAGTTGGGGGCTCGGGAGATACGCAGTATTTT
CASSLVGGSGDTQYF
>15|TRBJ1-3|-|TRBV19|-
TGTGCCAGTAGTATAGGTCAGAACTCTGGAAACACCATATATTTT
CASSIGQNSGNTIYF
>12|TRBJ1-5|-|TRBV7-9|-
TGTGCCAGCAGCTTAGCCTATCAGCCCCAGCATTTT
CASSLAYQPQHF
>15|TRBJ1-2|-|TRBV6-5|TRBD1
TGTGCCAGCAGTTACTGGGGACAGGGGACCTATGGCTACACCTTC
CASSYWGQGTYGYTF